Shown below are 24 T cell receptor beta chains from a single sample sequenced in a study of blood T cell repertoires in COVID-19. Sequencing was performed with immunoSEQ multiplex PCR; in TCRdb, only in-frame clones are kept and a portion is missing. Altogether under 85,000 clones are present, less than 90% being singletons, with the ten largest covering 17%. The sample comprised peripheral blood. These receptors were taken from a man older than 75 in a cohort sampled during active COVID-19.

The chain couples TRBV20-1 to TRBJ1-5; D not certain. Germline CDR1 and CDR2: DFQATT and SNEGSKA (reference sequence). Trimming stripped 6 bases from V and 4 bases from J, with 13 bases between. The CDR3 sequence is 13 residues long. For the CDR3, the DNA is TGCAGTGCAAGTAACAGTTCGAATCAGCCCCAGCATTTT. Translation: CSASNSSNQPQHF.

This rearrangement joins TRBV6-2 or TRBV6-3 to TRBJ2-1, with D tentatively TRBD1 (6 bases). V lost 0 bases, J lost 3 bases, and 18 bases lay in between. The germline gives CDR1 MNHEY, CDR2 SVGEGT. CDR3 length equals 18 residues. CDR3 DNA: TGTGCCAGCAGTTACTCCCTTAGGGGGTCCCGCCGCTACAATGAGCAGTTCTTC. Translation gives CASSYSLRGSRRYNEQFF.

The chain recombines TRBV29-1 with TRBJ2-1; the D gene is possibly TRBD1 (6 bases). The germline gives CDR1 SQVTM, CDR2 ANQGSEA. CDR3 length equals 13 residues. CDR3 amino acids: CSFRQVGYNEQFF. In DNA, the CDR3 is TGCAGTTTTCGACAGGTTGGCTACAATGAGCAGTTCTTC.

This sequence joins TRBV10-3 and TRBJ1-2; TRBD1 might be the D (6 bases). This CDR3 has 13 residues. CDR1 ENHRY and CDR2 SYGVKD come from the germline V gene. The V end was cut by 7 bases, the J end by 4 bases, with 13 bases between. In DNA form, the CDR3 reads TGTGCCATCACATCCAGGGGAGCCTATGGCTACACCTTC. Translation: CAITSRGAYGYTF.

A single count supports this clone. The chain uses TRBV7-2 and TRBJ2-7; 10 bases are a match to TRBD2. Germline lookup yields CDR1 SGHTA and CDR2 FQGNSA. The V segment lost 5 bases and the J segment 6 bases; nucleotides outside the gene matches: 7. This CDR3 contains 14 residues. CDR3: CASSDQGLALEQYF. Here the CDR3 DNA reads TGTGCCAGCAGCGACCAGGGACTAGCGCTCGAGCAGTACTTC.

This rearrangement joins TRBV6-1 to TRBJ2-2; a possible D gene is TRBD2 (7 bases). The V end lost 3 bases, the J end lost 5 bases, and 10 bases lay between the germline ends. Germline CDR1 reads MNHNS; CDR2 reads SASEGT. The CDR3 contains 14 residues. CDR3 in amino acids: CASSDGGTTGELFF. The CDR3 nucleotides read TGTGCCAGCAGTGACGGGGGGACAACCGGGGAGCTGTTTTTT.

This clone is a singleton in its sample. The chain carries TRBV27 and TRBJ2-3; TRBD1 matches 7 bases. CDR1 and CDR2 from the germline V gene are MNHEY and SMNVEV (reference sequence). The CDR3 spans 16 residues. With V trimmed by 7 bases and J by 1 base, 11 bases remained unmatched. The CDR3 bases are TGTGCCAGCATCAAGAGGACAGGTCTAGGCACAGATACGCAGTATTTT. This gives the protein CASIKRTGLGTDTQYF.

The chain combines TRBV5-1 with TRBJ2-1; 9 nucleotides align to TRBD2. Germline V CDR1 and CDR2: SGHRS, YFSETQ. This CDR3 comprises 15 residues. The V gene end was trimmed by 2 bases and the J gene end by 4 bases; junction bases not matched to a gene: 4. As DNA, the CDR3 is TGCGCCAGCAGCTTCTTAGCGGGGGCTTACAATGAGCAGTTCTTC. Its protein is CASSFLAGAYNEQFF.

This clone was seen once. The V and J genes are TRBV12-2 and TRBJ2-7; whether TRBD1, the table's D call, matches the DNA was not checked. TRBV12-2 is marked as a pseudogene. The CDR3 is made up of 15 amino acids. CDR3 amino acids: CASRLKDRGPYEQYV. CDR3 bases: TGTGCAAGTCGCTTAAAGGACAGGGGCCCCTACGAGCAGTACGTC.

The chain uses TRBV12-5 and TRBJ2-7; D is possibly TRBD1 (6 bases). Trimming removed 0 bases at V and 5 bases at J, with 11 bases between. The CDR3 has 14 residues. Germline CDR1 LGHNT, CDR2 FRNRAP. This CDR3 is CASGLVGGRDEQYF. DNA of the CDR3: TGTGCTAGTGGTTTGGTAGGGGGAAGGGACGAGCAGTACTTC.

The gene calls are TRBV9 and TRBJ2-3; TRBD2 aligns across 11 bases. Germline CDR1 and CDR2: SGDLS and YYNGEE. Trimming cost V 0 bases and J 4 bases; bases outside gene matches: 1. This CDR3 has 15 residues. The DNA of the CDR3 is TGTGCCAGCAGCGTAGTAGCGGGGGGGCCAGATACGCAGTATTTT. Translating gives CASSVVAGGPDTQYF.

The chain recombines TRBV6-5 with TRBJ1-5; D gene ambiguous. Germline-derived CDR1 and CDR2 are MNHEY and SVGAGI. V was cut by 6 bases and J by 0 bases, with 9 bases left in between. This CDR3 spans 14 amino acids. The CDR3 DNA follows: TGTGCCAGCAGCCAGGATTTTAGCAATCAGCCCCAGCATTTT. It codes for CASSQDFSNQPQHF.

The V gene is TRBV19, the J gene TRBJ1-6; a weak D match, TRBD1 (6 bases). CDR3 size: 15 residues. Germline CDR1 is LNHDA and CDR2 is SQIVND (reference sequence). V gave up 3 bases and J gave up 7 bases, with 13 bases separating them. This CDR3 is CASSMAGTPNSPLHF. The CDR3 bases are TGTGCCAGTAGTATGGCCGGGACACCCAATTCACCCCTCCACTTT. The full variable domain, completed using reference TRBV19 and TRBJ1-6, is DGGITQSPKYLFRKEGQNVTLSCEQNLNHDAMYWYRQDPGQGLRLIYYSQIVNDFQKGDIAEGYSVSREKKESFPLTVTSAQKNPTAFYLCASSMAGTPNSPLHFGNGTRLTVT.

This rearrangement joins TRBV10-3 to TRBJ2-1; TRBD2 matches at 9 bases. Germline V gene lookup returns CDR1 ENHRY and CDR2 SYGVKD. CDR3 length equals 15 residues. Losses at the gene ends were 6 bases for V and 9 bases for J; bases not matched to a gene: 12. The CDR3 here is CAISALERGEGEQFF. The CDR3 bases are TGTGCCATCAGCGCCTTGGAGCGGGGGGAGGGTGAGCAGTTCTTC.

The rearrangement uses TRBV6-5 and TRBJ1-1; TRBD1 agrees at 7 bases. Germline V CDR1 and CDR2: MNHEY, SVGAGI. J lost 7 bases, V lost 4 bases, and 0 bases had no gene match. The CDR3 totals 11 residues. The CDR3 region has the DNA TGTGCCAGCAGTTCAGGGGGTGAAGCTTTCTTT. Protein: CASSSGGEAFF.

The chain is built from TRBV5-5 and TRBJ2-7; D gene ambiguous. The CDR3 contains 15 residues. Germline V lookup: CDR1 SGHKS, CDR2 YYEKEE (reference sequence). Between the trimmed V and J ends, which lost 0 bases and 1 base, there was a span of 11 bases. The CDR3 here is CASSLALVQSYEQYV. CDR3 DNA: TGTGCCAGCAGCTTGGCCTTGGTACAGTCCTACGAGCAGTACGTC.

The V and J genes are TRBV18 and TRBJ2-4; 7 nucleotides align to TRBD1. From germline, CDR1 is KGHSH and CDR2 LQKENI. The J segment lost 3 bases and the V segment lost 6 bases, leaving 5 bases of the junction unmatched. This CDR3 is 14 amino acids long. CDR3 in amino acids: CASSPTGLKNIQYF. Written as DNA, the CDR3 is TGTGCCAGCTCCCCGACAGGGCTCAAAAACATTCAGTACTTC.

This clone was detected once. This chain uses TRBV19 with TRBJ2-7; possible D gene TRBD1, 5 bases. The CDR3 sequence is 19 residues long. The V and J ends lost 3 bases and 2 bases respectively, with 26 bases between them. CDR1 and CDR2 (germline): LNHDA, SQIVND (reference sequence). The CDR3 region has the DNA TGTGCCAGTAGTATCCATGGCCAGGGTGCGTCACGGAGAACCTACGAGCAGTACGTC. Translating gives CASSIHGQGASRRTYEQYV.

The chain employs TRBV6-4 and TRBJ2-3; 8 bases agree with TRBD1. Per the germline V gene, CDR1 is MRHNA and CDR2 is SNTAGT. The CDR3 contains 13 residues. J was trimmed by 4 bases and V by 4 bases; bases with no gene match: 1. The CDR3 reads CASSVGQADTQYF. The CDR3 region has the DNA TGTGCCAGCAGTGTGGGACAGGCAGATACGCAGTATTTT.

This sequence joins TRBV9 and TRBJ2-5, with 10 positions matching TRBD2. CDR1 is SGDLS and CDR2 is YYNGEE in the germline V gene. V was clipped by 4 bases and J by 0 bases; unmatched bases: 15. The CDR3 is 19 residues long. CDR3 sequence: CASSTNRGASGGNQETQYF. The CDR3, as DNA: TGTGCCAGCAGCACAAATCGTGGGGCTAGCGGGGGAAACCAAGAGACCCAGTACTTC.

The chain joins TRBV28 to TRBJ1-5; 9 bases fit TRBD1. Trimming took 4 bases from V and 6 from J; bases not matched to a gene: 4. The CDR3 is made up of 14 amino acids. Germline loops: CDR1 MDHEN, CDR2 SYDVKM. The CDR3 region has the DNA TGTGCCAGCAGTTGGGGACAGGGCAGTCAGCCCCAGCATTTT. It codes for CASSWGQGSQPQHF.

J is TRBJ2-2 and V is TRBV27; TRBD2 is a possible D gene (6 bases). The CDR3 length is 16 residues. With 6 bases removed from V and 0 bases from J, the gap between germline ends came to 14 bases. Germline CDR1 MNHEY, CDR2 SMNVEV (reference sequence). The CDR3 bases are TGTGCCAGCAGATTGACTAGAACAGCGAACACCGGGGAGCTGTTTTTT. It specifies CASRLTRTANTGELFF.

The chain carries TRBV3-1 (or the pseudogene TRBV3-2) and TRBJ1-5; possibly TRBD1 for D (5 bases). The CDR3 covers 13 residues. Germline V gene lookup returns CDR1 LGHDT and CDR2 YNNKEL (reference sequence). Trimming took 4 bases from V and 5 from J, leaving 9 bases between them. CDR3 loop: CASSPGGDQPQHF. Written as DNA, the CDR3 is TGTGCCAGCAGCCCGGGGGGGGATCAGCCCCAGCATTTT.

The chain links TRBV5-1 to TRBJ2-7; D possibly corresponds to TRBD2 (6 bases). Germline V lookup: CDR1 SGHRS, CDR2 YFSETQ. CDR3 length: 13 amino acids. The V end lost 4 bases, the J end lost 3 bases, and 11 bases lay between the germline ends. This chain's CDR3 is CASSPGDRYEQYF. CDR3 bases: TGCGCCAGCAGCCCGGGGGACCGCTACGAGCAGTACTTC.